This T cell receptor (beta chain) was captured by sequencing in a study of blood T cell repertoires in COVID-19. This clone was recorded a few times. Methods used by the authors: Amplified reference gene primers provided the basis for estimating nucleated cell counts. Clones were read by immunoSEQ multiplex PCR, and TCRdb kept only the in-frame ones, dropping some. The V and J calls and clone size were taken over from that table, and D and trimming were inferred from the DNA. The table lists around 150,000 clones, roughly 84% of them singletons, with roughly 2.2% in the top ten. The CDR3 covers 12 residues. Germline V gene sequence: CDR1 MDHEN, CDR2 SYDVKM. Trimming left V 5 bases short and J 4 bases short, with 8 bases between.

V is TRBV28 and J is TRBJ1-2, with D perhaps matching TRBD1 (5 bases). The sequence was collected from a man aged 70-80 years with acute or convalescent COVID-19. The sequencing sample was made of peripheral blood. The CDR3 DNA follows: TGTGCCAGCAGTGCGGACACCTATGGCTACACCTTC. Amino acids: CASSADTYGYTF.